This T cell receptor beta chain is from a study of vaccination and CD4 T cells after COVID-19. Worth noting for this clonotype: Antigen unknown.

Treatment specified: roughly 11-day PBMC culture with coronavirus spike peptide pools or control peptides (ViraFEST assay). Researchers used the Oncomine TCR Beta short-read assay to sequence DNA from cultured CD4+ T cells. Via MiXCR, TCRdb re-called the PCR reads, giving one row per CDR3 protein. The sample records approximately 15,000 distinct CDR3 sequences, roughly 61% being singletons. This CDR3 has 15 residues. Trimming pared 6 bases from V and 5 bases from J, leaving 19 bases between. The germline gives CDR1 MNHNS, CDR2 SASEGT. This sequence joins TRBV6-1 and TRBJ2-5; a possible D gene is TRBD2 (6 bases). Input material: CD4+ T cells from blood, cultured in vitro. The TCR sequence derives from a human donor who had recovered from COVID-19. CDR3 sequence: CASSDGGDSWETQYF. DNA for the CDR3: TGTGCCAGCAGCGACGGGGGAGATTCTTGGGAGACCCAGTACTTC.